These 8 T cell receptor beta chains were all obtained from the same sample, sequenced in a study of CD8 T cell repertoires and HIV-1 epitope variants (dated by TCRdb to 2018 to 2021). Library preparation employed the immunoSEQ multiplex PCR assay. As stored in TCRdb, this immuneACCESS dataset retains in-frame rearrangements with V and J assigned. A fraction of the clones does not appear; measured against another copy, unresolved V genes explain less than half of the discrepancy, and the remainder lacks a known reason. Present in this sample are 6,100 or so clones, around two thirds of which were seen just once. 35% to 50% of the sample goes to the ten largest clones. No antigen has been assigned to these receptors. Material for sequencing was cultured CD8+ T cells derived from PBMCs. The receptors were sampled from a male donor with HIV.

This chain links TRBV11-2 with TRBJ2-7; the D gene is possibly TRBD2 (6 bases). Germline V CDR1 and CDR2: SGHAT, FQNNGV. V was clipped by 0 bases and J by 4 bases, with 10 bases between them. This CDR3 has 14 amino acids. CDR3 sequence reads: CASSLESGGYEQYF. The CDR3 DNA sequence: TGTGCCAGCAGCTTAGAGTCAGGAGGGTACGAGCAGTACTTC.

The genes are TRBV29-1 and TRBJ2-1, with TRBD1 matching over 8 bases. With V trimmed by 4 bases and J by 3 bases, 5 bases remained unmatched. Germline CDR1 is SQVTM and CDR2 is ANQGSEA. The CDR3 is 14 amino acids. The CDR3 nucleotides are TGCAGCGTTGGGCACAGGGGGGACTACAATGAGCAGTTCTTC. Its translation is CSVGHRGDYNEQFF.

The V and J genes are TRBV2 and TRBJ1-2; possible D gene TRBD1, 5 bases. Trimming pared 8 bases from V and 4 bases from J, leaving 14 bases between. CDR1 is SNHLY and CDR2 is FYNNEI in the germline V gene. The CDR3 loop spans 13 amino acids. In DNA form, the CDR3 reads TGTGCCAGCTGGGACGGACGAAGCTATGGCTACACCTTC. It specifies CASWDGRSYGYTF.

The rearrangement uses TRBV15 and TRBJ2-1; 9 nucleotides line up with TRBD2. Germline V CDR1 and CDR2: LNHNV, YYDKDF (reference sequence). The CDR3 runs to 14 residues. V was clipped by 9 bases and J by 5 bases; unmatched bases: 8. CDR3 in amino acids: CATTREREDNEQFF. CDR3 DNA: TGTGCCACTACCCGAGAGCGGGAGGACAATGAGCAGTTCTTC.

The sample holds a few counts of this clone. One junction end does not reproduce the germline sequence, and a read error may be involved. The V call is TRBV28, the J call TRBJ2-7; 9 bases are a match to TRBD2. Germline CDR1 MDHEN, CDR2 SYDVKM. This CDR3 comprises 14 residues. The CDR3: CASRVIAGAEEQYF. The CDR3 DNA is TGTGCAAGCAGGGTAATAGCGGGGGCGGAGGAGCAGTACTTC.

This chain links TRBV5-5 with TRBJ2-2, with D possibly being TRBD2 (6 bases). There are 14 residues in the CDR3. V was pared by 2 bases and J by 6 bases, with 11 bases between. Germline loops: CDR1 SGHKS, CDR2 YYEKEE (reference sequence). The CDR3 DNA reads TGTGCCAGCAGCTTATGGGGGGACTCCGGGGAGCTGTTTTTT. This gives the protein CASSLWGDSGELFF.

The chain has TRBV19 and TRBJ2-7, with 8 bases lining up with TRBD2. Germline lookup yields CDR1 LNHDA and CDR2 SQIVND (reference sequence). The CDR3 length is 16 residues. Trimming at V came to 0 bases and at J to 4 bases, leaving 8 bases not matched to a gene. The CDR3 DNA follows: TGTGCCAGTAGTATAGATGGAGCGGGAGTAAGTTACGAGCAGTACTTC. Translation: CASSIDGAGVSYEQYF. The full variable domain, with the rest looked up from reference TRBV19 and TRBJ2-7, is DGGITQSPKYLFRKEGQNVTLSCEQNLNHDAMYWYRQDPGQGLRLIYYSQIVNDFQKGDIAEGYSVSREKKESFPLTVTSAQKNPTAFYLCASSIDGAGVSYEQYFGPGTRLTVT.

This clone was detected only a few times. The V call is TRBV29-1, the J call TRBJ1-1; D is unclear. The germline CDR1 and CDR2 sequences are SQVTM and ANQGSEA. This CDR3 is built from 12 residues. Between the trimmed V and J ends, which lost 5 bases and 5 bases, there was a span of 12 bases. The CDR3 nucleotides read TGCAGCGTTCTGACCGGCATGACTGAAGCTTTCTTT. It codes for CSVLTGMTEAFF. The full variable domain, completed using reference TRBV29-1 and TRBJ1-1, is SAVISQKPSRDICQRGTSLTIQCQVDSQVTMMFWYRQQPGQSLTLIATANQGSEATYESGFVIDKFPISRPNLTFSTLTVSNMSPEDSSIYLCSVLTGMTEAFFGQGTRLTVV.